One T cell receptor (beta chain) is described in this entry. The data originate from a study of T-cell reconstitution after alpha-beta-depleted transplantation in children. For TCRbeta, the library was prepared with unique molecular identifiers. From the PCR reads, TCRdb called clonotypes with MiXCR, one entry per CDR3 protein. The sample shows some 500,000 distinct CDR3 sequences, about a sixth of them seen only once. The sequence came from a human donor who donated a stem cell graft to a child with acute lymphoblastic leukemia. The specimen comprised PBMCs from the stem cell graft donor, sampled from the stem cell graft.

The CDR3 DNA follows: TGTGCCAGCAGTTACCTAGCGGGAAAGTTCGATGAGCAGTTCTTC. Translated: CASSYLAGKFDEQFF. The chain joins TRBV27 to TRBJ2-1; 9 bases fit TRBD2. The CDR3 covers 15 residues. Losses at the gene ends were 4 bases for V and 8 bases for J; bases not matched to a gene: 9. Germline V gene sequence: CDR1 MNHEY, CDR2 SMNVEV (reference sequence).